The 8 T cell receptor beta chains in this list originate from one sample, sequenced in a study of blood T cell repertoires in COVID-19. Assay used: immunoSEQ multiplex PCR; TCRdb lists only in-frame clones, some missing. The top ten hold around 3% of the sample, which has 300,000 to 400,000 clones, around nine tenths seen once. Sequencing was performed on peripheral blood. These receptors all stem from a human donor in a cohort sampled during active COVID-19.

CDR3 loop: CASSLAQGAGQYF. CDR3 sequence (DNA): TGTGCCAGCAGCTTAGCCCAGGGGGCAGGGCAGTACTTC. The chain joins TRBV7-9 to TRBJ2-7, with 8 bases lining up with TRBD1. This CDR3 region has 13 residues. The V and J ends lost 0 bases and 9 bases, in that order; junction bases with no gene match: 4. Looked up from germline, CDR1 is SEHNR and CDR2 is FQNEAQ (reference sequence).

This rearrangement joins TRBV10-3 to TRBJ1-4; 7 bases fit TRBD1. Per germline, CDR1 ENHRY and CDR2 SYGVKD. V was pared by 5 bases and J by 8 bases, with 11 bases of the junction left unmatched. The CDR3 totals 15 residues. CDR3: CAISRDSPLTEKLFF. In DNA form, the CDR3 reads TGTGCCATCAGTAGGGACAGCCCTTTGACGGAAAAACTGTTTTTT.

The V and J genes are TRBV30 and TRBJ2-5, with D perhaps TRBD2 (5 bases). Trimming shortened V by 5 bases and J by 2 bases, and 15 bases separated the two germline ends. The CDR3 is 14 amino acids. Germline-derived CDR1 and CDR2 are GTSNPN and SVGIG (reference sequence). The CDR3 loop reads CAWASGANQETQYF. Here the CDR3 DNA reads TGTGCCTGGGCGAGCGGAGCTAATCAAGAGACCCAGTACTTC.

The rearrangement links TRBV27 to TRBJ1-6; D unresolved. Trimming pared 4 bases from V and 11 bases from J, leaving 12 bases between. The V gene's germline CDR1 is MNHEY and CDR2 SMNVEV (reference sequence). The CDR3 consists of 13 residues. CDR3 DNA sequence: TGTGCCAGCAGTTCCCTCCACGGGACACCCCTCCACTTT. Translating gives CASSSLHGTPLHF.

This chain connects TRBV6-5 to TRBJ1-2; TRBD1 might be the D (6 bases). Germline CDR1 MNHEY, CDR2 SVGAGI. The CDR3 is 14 residues long. V was pared by 8 bases and J by 2 bases, with 15 bases between. The CDR3 nucleotides are TGTGCCAGCCAACGATCCAGGGGAAACTATGGCTACACCTTC. Its translation: CASQRSRGNYGYTF.

The V and J genes are TRBV5-1 and TRBJ2-1, with D possibly being TRBD2 (6 bases). From germline, CDR1 is SGHRS and CDR2 YFSETQ. V dropped 4 bases and J dropped 8 bases, with 19 bases sitting between them. The CDR3 runs 15 residues. The CDR3 loop reads CASSRAAGSGDEQFF. In DNA, the CDR3 is TGCGCCAGCAGCCGGGCGGCAGGGTCGGGGGATGAGCAGTTCTTC.

The chain has TRBV5-1 and TRBJ1-6; maybe TRBD1 (5 bases). The CDR3 sequence is 12 residues long. V was trimmed by 5 bases and J by 10 bases, leaving 10 bases between them. Germline CDR1 and CDR2: SGHRS and YFSETQ. CDR3 residues: CASSSGDSPLHF. CDR3 DNA sequence: TGCGCCAGCAGTTCGGGGGACTCACCCCTCCACTTT.

The chain combines TRBV27 with TRBJ1-2; D might be TRBD1 (5 bases). This CDR3 is 13 amino acids long. V was clipped by 5 bases and J by 8 bases, with 15 bases between them. In germline, CDR1 is MNHEY, CDR2 SMNVEV (reference sequence). Here the CDR3 reads CASSPGTSSGYTF. Written as DNA, the CDR3 is TGTGCCAGCAGTCCGGGGACTTCCAGCGGCTACACCTTC.